This T cell receptor beta chain is drawn from a study of T cells in Graves' hyperthyroidism and ophthalmopathy. Findings and limits, study-wide: Also found in blood were most expanded thyroid clonotypes above 0.001.

This clonotype was counted many times. Its specificity is not known. CDR1 SGHDN and CDR2 FVKESK come from the germline V gene. CDR3 length: 16 amino acids. V gave up 5 bases and J gave up 0 bases, with 15 bases separating them. PBMCs were derived from approximately 10 ml fresh peripheral blood. TCR beta CDR3 regions were amplified from RNA transcripts. TCR CDR3 underwent first-round RT-PCR with the HTBI primer set. TCRdb reprocessed the multiplex PCR reads via MiXCR and lists one record per CDR3 protein. The table records around 480,000 distinct CDR3 sequences, 13% to 15% of them present only once. This rearrangement joins TRBV14 to TRBJ2-3; D might be TRBD2 (6 bases). Input material: blood. The clonotype originates from a woman younger than 30 with Graves' hyperthyroidism. For the CDR3, the DNA is TGTGCCAGCAGCTCCGCTGCGGGGCTTAGCACAGATACGCAGTATTTT. Protein sequence: CASSSAAGLSTDTQYF.